This entry features one T cell receptor (beta chain) sequence. Antigen: not known. The CDR3 is 16 amino acids. V dropped 4 bases and J dropped 0; count of bases not matched to a gene: 6. CDR1 is SGHNT, CDR2 YYREEE, per germline (reference sequence). This entry is derived from a study of OX40 agonist ivuxolimab in advanced cancers. Regarding the study as a whole: Researchers report that CD8+ T cells had, on average, more expanded clones than CD4+. Partial responders at 0.1-3.0 mg/kg had among the lowest clonal expansion.

This table comes from immunoSEQ multiplex PCR, and its TCRdb copy is limited to in-frame clones, with some not included. The sample lists about 88,000 clones, 75% to 90% occurring once. This sample comprised CD4+ or CD8+ T cells sorted from blood, obtained in a trial of the OX40 agonist ivuxolimab. The sequence derives from an adult with an advanced solid tumor such as melanoma, head and neck, liver or kidney cancer. The gene calls are TRBV5-4 and TRBJ2-2; 7 bases agree with TRBD1. CDR3: CASSPTGTANTGELFF. The CDR3 nucleotides are TGTGCCAGCAGCCCGACCGGGACAGCGAACACCGGGGAGCTGTTTTTT.